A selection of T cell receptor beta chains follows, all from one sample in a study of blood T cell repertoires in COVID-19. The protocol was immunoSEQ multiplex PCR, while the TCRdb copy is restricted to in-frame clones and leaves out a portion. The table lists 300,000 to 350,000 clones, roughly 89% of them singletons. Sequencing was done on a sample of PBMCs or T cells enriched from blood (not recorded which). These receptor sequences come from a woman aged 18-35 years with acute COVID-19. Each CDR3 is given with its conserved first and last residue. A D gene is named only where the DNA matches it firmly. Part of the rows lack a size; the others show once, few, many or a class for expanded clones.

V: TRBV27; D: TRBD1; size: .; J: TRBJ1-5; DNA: TGTGCCAGCAGTCCCGAAGCCCGGGACAGGGTCTATCAGCCCCAGCATTTT; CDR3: CASSPEARDRVYQPQHF
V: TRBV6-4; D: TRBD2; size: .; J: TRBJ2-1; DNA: TGTGCCAGCAGTGACGGGCGGGAGGTTGCTGAGCAGTTCTTC; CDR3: CASSDGREVAEQFF
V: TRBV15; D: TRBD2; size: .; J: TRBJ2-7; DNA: TGTGCCACCAGCAGAGAGGGAGGGTGGGACGAGCAGTACTTC; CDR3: CATSREGGWDEQYF
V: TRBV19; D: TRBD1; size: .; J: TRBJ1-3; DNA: TGTGCCAGTAGTATAGACCTACCAGGGGGCTCTGGAAACACCATATATTTT; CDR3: CASSIDLPGGSGNTIYF
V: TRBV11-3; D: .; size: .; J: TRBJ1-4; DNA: TGTGCCAGCAGCTTAGGGGCAACGAGCGGAGCTAGGGAAAAACTGTTTTTT; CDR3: CASSLGATSGAREKLFF
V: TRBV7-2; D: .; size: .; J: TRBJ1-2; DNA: TGTGCCAGCCACCTCCTTGGTGGAGGAGGTGGCTACACCTTC; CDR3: CASHLLGGGGGYTF
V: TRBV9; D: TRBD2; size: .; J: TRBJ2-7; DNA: TGTGCCAGCAGCGTAGCTGAAGTAGCGGGAGTAAACGAGCAGTACTTC; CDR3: CASSVAEVAGVNEQYF
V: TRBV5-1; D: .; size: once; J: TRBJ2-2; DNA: TGCGCCAGCAGCTTGGCCGGAGAAGGGGCCGGGGAGCTGTTTTTT; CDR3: CASSLAGEGAGELFF
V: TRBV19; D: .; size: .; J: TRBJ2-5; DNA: TGTGCCAGTAGCAGGGTGCCAGAGACCCAGTACTTC; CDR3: CASSRVPETQYF
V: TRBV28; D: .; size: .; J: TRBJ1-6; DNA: TGTGCCAGCAGTTTATCTATCGGGTTGGGCTCCTATAATTCACCCCTCCACTTT; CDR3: CASSLSIGLGSYNSPLHF
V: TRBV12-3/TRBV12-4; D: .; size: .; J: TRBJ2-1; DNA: TGTGCCAGCAGTTTGGGGACTCCATATGAGCAGTTCTTC; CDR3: CASSLGTPYEQFF